What follows are 5 T cell receptor beta chains derived from one specimen sequenced in a study of human T cells and chemical hapten exposure. Regarding time point: patch test 1, 2 weeks after DPC sensitization. Treatment: therapeutic diphenylcyclopropenone sensitization with weekly scalp DPC. Via MiXCR, TCRdb re-called the RACE reads, giving one row per CDR3 protein. This sample has fewer than 100,000 distinct CDR3 sequences, with around 12% found just once. The sequencing here drew on whole blood, taken in connection with sensitization to the hapten diphenylcyclopropenone (DPC). The receptors shown here come from a woman between 40 and 55 years old with alopecia areata. Some clones in this sample may be carry-over from other donors' samples.

The sample holds a few counts of this clonotype. J is TRBJ2-1 and V is TRBV6-2 or TRBV6-3; no definite D call. Germline V gene lookup returns CDR1 MNHEY and CDR2 SVGEGT. Trimming took 7 bases from V and 0 from J, leaving 13 bases between them. This CDR3 region has 15 residues. The CDR3 DNA follows: TGTGCCAGCACGCTACGAGCTAGCTCCTACAATGAGCAGTTCTTC. This sequence encodes CASTLRASSYNEQFF.

This chain joins TRBV29-1 and TRBJ2-3; TRBD1 matches 7 bases. The germline V gene encodes CDR1 SQVTM and CDR2 ANQGSEA. This CDR3 is built from 15 residues. V was pared by 6 bases and J by 4 bases, with 13 bases of the junction left unmatched. DNA for the CDR3: TGCAGCGTGGAAAGAGACAGGGTTAGATCAGATACGCAGTATTTT. The encoded protein is CSVERDRVRSDTQYF.

Ten or more counts support this clonotype. This sequence joins TRBV20-1 and TRBJ2-5, with D possibly being TRBD2 (5 bases). Germline values: CDR1 DFQATT, CDR2 SNEGSKA (reference sequence). With 3 bases removed from V and 3 bases from J, the gap between germline ends came to 8 bases. CDR3 length: 12 amino acids. In nucleotides, the CDR3 is TGCAGTGCTAGTTCGGGGAAAGAGACCCAGTACTTC. Its translation: CSASSGKETQYF.

The chain links TRBV20-1 to TRBJ1-4; 11 bases align to TRBD1. The CDR3 extends over 13 amino acids. J was trimmed by 8 bases and V by 6 bases; bases with no gene match: 5. Germline V gives CDR1 DFQATT, CDR2 SNEGSKA (reference sequence). DNA for the CDR3: TGCAGTGCCGGGGGGACAGGGGGAGAAAAACTGTTTTTT. Its protein product is CSAGGTGGEKLFF.

About this clonotype itself: Likely a read error: the CDR3 ends without its conserved phenylalanine or tryptophan. The chain employs TRBV6-2 or TRBV6-3 and TRBJ1-5, with unresolved D. The germline V gene has CDR1 MNHEY and CDR2 SVGEGT. CDR3 length: 16 residues. V was pared by 6 bases and J by 4 bases, with 19 bases between. The CDR3 sequence is CASSEHAASPNQPQHL. Here the CDR3 DNA reads TGTGCCAGCAGCGAACACGCGGCCTCCCCAAATCAGCCCCAGCATTTA.